This T cell receptor beta chain is from a study of T cells in Graves' hyperthyroidism and ophthalmopathy. The study's findings and limits: Among clonotypes expanded in thyroid above 0.001, most were also found in blood.

There were TCR beta CDR3 regions amplified from RNA transcripts. During a first-round RT-PCR of the TCR CDR3, the HTBI primer set was used. One entry per CDR3 protein, called by TCRdb with MiXCR from the multiplex PCR reads. The sample has some 570,000 distinct CDR3 sequences; 15% to 20% are singletons. This clonotype was seen at least ten times. Its antigen is currently unknown. Germline CDR1 reads MDHEN; CDR2 reads SYDVKM. The CDR3 extends over 15 amino acids. Trimming removed 5 bases from V and 4 bases from J; junction bases left unmatched: 7. Sequenced material: blood. This rearrangement joins TRBV28 to TRBJ2-5; 10 nucleotides align to TRBD1. The clonotype comes from a woman aged 18-29 years with Graves' ophthalmopathy. This chain's CDR3 is CASSPDRGRGETQYF. CDR3 coding DNA: TGTGCCAGCAGTCCTGACAGGGGGCGAGGAGAGACCCAGTACTTC.